A single sample is the source of the 14 T cell receptor beta chains below, sequenced in a study of shared clonotypes between healthy human individuals. Naive CD8 cells comprised CD45RO-negative, CCR7-positively selected cells, excluding terminally differentiated effector memory CD45RA+ cells. Profiled with immunoSEQ multiplex PCR; TCRdb holds only in-frame clones, not every one. The sample lists 2 million to 2.5 million clones; about 95% were seen once. The sample taken for sequencing was naive CD8+ T cells sorted from blood. The origin of the receptors is a man between 18 and 35 years old in good health.

The V gene is TRBV2, the J gene TRBJ1-2; unclear D gene. Trimming left V 7 bases short and J 4 bases short, with 4 bases between. This CDR3 has 10 amino acids. Germline V lookup: CDR1 SNHLY, CDR2 FYNNEI. CDR3 coding DNA: TGTGCCAGCAACGGCTATGGCTACACCTTC. It encodes CASNGYGYTF.

J is TRBJ2-7 and V is TRBV5-4; D not certain. CDR3 size: 13 residues. V gave up 0 bases and J gave up 7 bases, with 11 bases separating them. Germline assignment: CDR1 SGHNT and CDR2 YYREEE (reference sequence). Here the CDR3 reads CASSLERTREQYF. In DNA form, the CDR3 reads TGTGCCAGCAGCTTGGAACGGACCAGGGAGCAGTACTTC.

This clone was seen a single time. The chain carries TRBV7-9 and TRBJ2-7; either TRBD1 or TRBD2 may supply D (5 bases each). Trimming left V 3 bases short and J 0 bases short, with 12 bases between. Germline CDR1 SEHNR, CDR2 FQNEAQ (reference sequence). The CDR3 extends over 15 amino acids. CDR3 region: CASSLAQGDSYEQYF. For the CDR3, the DNA is TGTGCCAGCAGCTTGGCCCAGGGAGACTCCTACGAGCAGTACTTC.

This rearrangement joins TRBV9 to TRBJ2-1; D is undetermined. V was trimmed by 5 bases and J by 6 bases, leaving 12 bases between them. Germline assignment: CDR1 SGDLS and CDR2 YYNGEE. This CDR3 has 13 residues. The CDR3 sequence is CASSGSSPNEQFF. CDR3 sequence (DNA): TGTGCCAGCAGTGGTAGCTCCCCCAATGAGCAGTTCTTC.

This chain connects TRBV27 to TRBJ2-3; D may match TRBD1 or TRBD2 (5 bases each). V lost 6 bases and J lost 4, with 20 bases in between. Germline CDR1 MNHEY, CDR2 SMNVEV (reference sequence). The CDR3 is 16 residues long. The CDR3 DNA reads TGTGCCAGCAGCTTAGGGACCCCAAATTACCCAGATACGCAGTATTTT. It encodes CASSLGTPNYPDTQYF.

On this clone itself: Other nucleotide sequences from this sample produce the same CDR3. The chain recombines TRBV28 with TRBJ1-1; D is unresolved. The V end lost 1 base, the J end lost 2 bases, and 5 bases lay between the germline ends. Germline V CDR1 and CDR2: MDHEN, SYDVKM. CDR3 length equals 13 residues. DNA of the CDR3: TGTGCCAGCAGTTTATCGGGAAACACTGAAGCTTTCTTT. Translation gives CASSLSGNTEAFF.

This CDR3 is CASSIAGQDYEQYF. In DNA, the CDR3 is TGTGCCAGTAGTATAGCTGGACAGGACTACGAGCAGTACTTC. The rearrangement links TRBV19 to TRBJ2-7, with 7 bases lining up with TRBD1. The V gene's germline CDR1 is LNHDA and CDR2 SQIVND (reference sequence). V lost 1 base to trimming and J lost 3 bases; unmatched junction nucleotides: 3. The CDR3 contains 14 residues.

The chain employs TRBV18 and TRBJ2-7; no reliable D call. Trimming stripped 6 bases from V and 1 base from J, with 10 bases between. This CDR3 spans 13 amino acids. Germline values: CDR1 KGHSH, CDR2 LQKENI. CDR3 coding DNA: TGTGCCAGCTCCCGGCCGGAATCCTACGAGCAGTACTTC. Protein product: CASSRPESYEQYF.

The genes are TRBV4-3 and TRBJ2-7; no reliable D call. Per germline, CDR1 LGHNA and CDR2 YSLEER. Trimming left V 3 bases short and J 0 bases short, with 12 bases between. CDR3 size: 15 residues. The CDR3 DNA is TGCGCCAGCAGCCACGCTCCCGGGTTCTCCTACGAGCAGTACTTC. Translated, it gives CASSHAPGFSYEQYF.

The V gene is TRBV9, the J gene TRBJ1-2; 7 nucleotides line up with TRBD1. Germline V gene lookup returns CDR1 SGDLS and CDR2 YYNGEE. The ends lost 4 bases at V and 5 bases at J; junction bases unmatched: 8. The CDR3 is made up of 14 amino acids. CDR3 sequence: CASSTRTGGYGYTF. DNA of the CDR3: TGTGCCAGCAGCACCCGGACAGGAGGGTATGGCTACACCTTC.

The chain recombines TRBV4-1 with TRBJ2-3, with D unclear. Germline lookup yields CDR1 MGHRA and CDR2 YSYEKL. The ends were cut back, 3 bases at V and 3 bases at J, with 7 bases in the middle. This CDR3 comprises 13 residues. CDR3 loop: CASSHRATDTQYF. CDR3 DNA sequence: TGCGCCAGCAGCCACCGGGCGACAGATACGCAGTATTTT.

This clone was seen a single time. The J gene is TRBJ1-3, the V gene TRBV6-1; tentative D call: TRBD1 (5 bases). Germline V gene lookup returns CDR1 MNHNS and CDR2 SASEGT. This CDR3 has 17 residues. Deletions cut 6 bases from V and 9 bases from J, with 27 bases between. CDR3 in DNA: TGTGCCAGCAGGGAACACCGACAGATTAATTTGAAAAGCACCATATATTTT. Protein product: CASREHRQINLKSTIYF.

This clone has only one observation. The chain uses TRBV28 and TRBJ1-5; TRBD1 matches 7 bases. V dropped 3 bases and J dropped 6; count of bases not matched to a gene: 8. Germline V lookup: CDR1 MDHEN, CDR2 SYDVKM. The CDR3 covers 15 residues. This CDR3 is CASSFLTGVGQPQHF. Here the CDR3 DNA reads TGTGCCAGCAGTTTCCTCACAGGGGTCGGTCAGCCCCAGCATTTT.

V usage is TRBV19 and J usage is TRBJ2-7, with D perhaps being TRBD1 or TRBD2 (7 bases each). V lost 4 bases and J 3 bases, leaving 19 bases between the germline ends. The CDR3 is 16 amino acids. Germline-derived CDR1 and CDR2 are LNHDA and SQIVND (reference sequence). CDR3 coding DNA: TGTGCCAGTAGTAATACAAGGGGGCTAGCGGACTACGAGCAGTACTTC. Its translation is CASSNTRGLADYEQYF.